This TCR beta chain was sequenced in a study of blood T cells in healthy people across ages. Across the whole study: Template-switching capture recovered about one barcoded beta molecule per two T cells.

Broader study findings: Researchers deemed the diversity estimates from one million T cells underestimates. TCR beta diversity was tightly associated with the proportion of naive T cells.

A J-beta primer mix and a sample-barcoded 5' primer were used in a second PCR of about 7 to 12 cycles. Individual samples furnished no less than 2.5 million CDR3-containing paired-end reads apiece. TCRdb ran MiXCR on the 5' RACE reads and lists one entry per CDR3 protein. The sample consists of about 640,000 distinct CDR3 sequences, roughly 58% of them appearing once. In its sample, this clonotype was seen a few times. What it recognizes is unknown. CDR3 length: 16 amino acids. Trimming pared 6 bases from V and 5 bases from J, leaving 21 bases between. Germline CDR1 is MNHNS and CDR2 is SASEGT. V gene TRBV6-1 combines with J gene TRBJ2-3, with a possible D match to TRBD2 (5 bases). This TCR came from a man in his 60s in good health. Sequencing was carried out using blood. The CDR3: CASSPPGSSLRDTQYF. DNA for the CDR3: TGTGCCAGCAGCCCGCCGGGTTCTAGCCTGAGAGATACGCAGTATTTT.